This TCR beta chain comes out of a study of neurological immune-mediated disorders. Study results and limitations: Levels of TCR clonal expansion peaked in HTLV-1-associated myelopathy and reached their lowest in multiple sclerosis, under those of healthy controls.

The table lists this clonotype with many counts. The antigen is not known. The cDNA was produced through 5'RACE with 10-nucleotide random UMIs. Each CDR3 protein is one row after TCRdb ran MiXCR on the 5' RACE reads. The profile shows some 68,000 distinct CDR3 sequences, roughly 15% of them singletons. Germline trimming cut 5 bases from V and 2 bases from J; bases unmatched to any gene: 6. CDR1 DFQATT and CDR2 SNEGSKA come from the germline V gene (reference sequence). The CDR3 consists of 15 residues. Documented time point: longitudinal time-point 1 (baseline). The unsorted libraries were generated from a total of 2 million PBMCs, which had been stored in RNAlater at -80 C.

This TCR derives from a female donor with HTLV-1-associated myelopathy (HAM/TSP). V and J are TRBV20-1 and TRBJ2-3; the match to TRBD2 covers 11 bases. The sequencing sample was made of PBMCs. As DNA, the CDR3 is TGCAGTGCTCAACTAGCGGGAGCGTTCACAGATACGCAGTATTTT. It codes for CSAQLAGAFTDTQYF.